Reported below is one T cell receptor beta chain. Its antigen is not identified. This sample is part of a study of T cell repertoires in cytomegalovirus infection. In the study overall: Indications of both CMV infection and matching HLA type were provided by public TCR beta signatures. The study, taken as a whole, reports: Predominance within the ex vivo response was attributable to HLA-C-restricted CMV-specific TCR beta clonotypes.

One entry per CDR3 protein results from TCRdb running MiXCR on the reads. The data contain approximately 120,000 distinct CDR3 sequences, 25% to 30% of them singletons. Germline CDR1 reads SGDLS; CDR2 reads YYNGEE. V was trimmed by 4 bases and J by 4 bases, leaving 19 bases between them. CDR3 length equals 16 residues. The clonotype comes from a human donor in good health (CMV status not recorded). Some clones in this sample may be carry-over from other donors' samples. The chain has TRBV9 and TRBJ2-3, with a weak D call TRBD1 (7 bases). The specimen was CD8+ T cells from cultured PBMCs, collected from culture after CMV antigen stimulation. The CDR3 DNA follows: TGTGCCAGCAGCCCCGGGAGCACAGGGGTGGCAGATACGCAGTATTTT. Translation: CASSPGSTGVADTQYF.